This TCR beta chain was identified in a study of Graves' ophthalmopathy and Graves' hyperthyroidism. TCR beta CDR3 regions were amplified from RNA transcripts. First-round RT-PCR with HTBI primers preceded a second-round multiplex PCR. TCRdb passed the multiplex PCR reads through MiXCR, listing each CDR3 protein once. The repertoire holds hundreds of thousands of distinct CDR3 sequences, with over 40% as singletons. V lost 4 bases, J lost 7 bases, and 11 bases lay in between. The CDR3 is 12 amino acids. From germline, CDR1 is SGHRS and CDR2 YFSETQ. The chain recombines TRBV5-1 with TRBJ1-2; D is unclear. The TCR was taken from an adult man with Graves' ophthalmopathy. Sequenced: peripheral blood. The CDR3 region is CASSTVLSGYTF. The CDR3 coding sequence is TGCGCCAGCAGCACAGTACTGTCTGGCTACACCTTC.